The T cell receptor beta chain under discussion was sequenced for a study of T cell clonality in common variable immunodeficiency. Study-wide results and caveats: Fewer deletions and N-nucleotide insertions were reportedly seen in common variable immunodeficiency TCR beta sequences. CVID subjects showed higher TCRbeta clonality than healthy controls. What drives increased CVID clonality needs T cell subpopulation sequencing.

Sequencing was performed with immunoSEQ multiplex PCR; in TCRdb, only in-frame clones are kept and a portion is missing. The repertoire yields 15,000 to 25,000 clones, none seen only once; the top ten contain 24%. This clone was counted a few times. The antigen is undetermined. The read ends 3 residues before the CDR3 terminus; that terminus is restored from the germline J gene. Diagnosis required reduced IgG, IgA and/or IgM with specific antibody deficiency. Heparinized whole blood, about 4.5 to 9 ml, came from each donor. Germline assignment: CDR1 KGHSH and CDR2 LQKENI. Deletions cut 2 bases from V and 4 bases from J, with 8 bases between. This CDR3 comprises 13 residues.

Sequences were obtained from peripheral blood mononuclear cells. The rearrangement uses TRBV18 and TRBJ2-5, with D possibly matching TRBD2 (6 bases). The clonotype comes from a human donor with common variable immunodeficiency. The sequenced part of the CDR3 DNA is TGTGCCAGCTCACCATTGGGGGGAGAGACC. It translates to CASSPLGGET. The entire CDR3 reads CASSPLGGETQYF.